These 27 T cell receptor beta chains share one sample of origin, sequenced in a study of blood T cell repertoires in COVID-19. TCRdb keeps only in-frame clones here, not all; method: immunoSEQ multiplex PCR. The sample includes approximately 63,000 clones, more than 65% of them seen just once. Sequencing used peripheral blood. The source of these receptors is a woman in her 70s with acute or convalescent COVID-19.

The chain uses TRBV11-2 and TRBJ2-7, with D possibly TRBD1 on 6 matching bases. Germline CDR1 reads SGHAT; CDR2 reads FQNNGV. Trimming shortened V by 1 base and J by 4 bases, and 14 bases separated the two germline ends. The CDR3 runs 15 residues. The CDR3 nucleotides read TGTGCCAGCAGCTTAGCCTCACAGGGACATTACGAGCAGTACTTC. Protein sequence: CASSLASQGHYEQYF.

A few counts support this clone. This sequence joins TRBV20-1 and TRBJ1-2; D gene unclear. This CDR3 is built from 11 residues. Per the germline V gene, CDR1 is DFQATT and CDR2 is SNEGSKA (reference sequence). Here the CDR3 reads CSYHGGYGYTF. The CDR3 DNA sequence: TGCAGCTACCATGGAGGCTATGGCTACACCTTC.

This clone appeared a few times. V usage is TRBV7-9 and J usage is TRBJ2-5; TRBD1 matches at 7 bases. CDR3 length: 14 amino acids. J lost 4 bases, V lost 4 bases, and 6 bases had no gene match. The V gene's germline CDR1 is SEHNR and CDR2 FQNEAQ (reference sequence). The CDR3 DNA follows: TGTGCCAGCAGCTCGACAGGGACCGGAGAGACCCAGTACTTC. Amino acid sequence: CASSSTGTGETQYF. Based on the CDR3 plus reference TRBV7-9 and TRBJ2-5, the full variable domain is DTGVSQNPRHKITKRGQNVTFRCDPISEHNRLYWYRQTLGQGPEFLTYFQNEAQLEKSRLLSDRFSAERPKGSFSTLEIQRTEQGDSAMYLCASSSTGTGETQYFGPGTRLLVL.

J is TRBJ2-5 and V is TRBV9; 7 bases agree with TRBD2. J lost 4 bases, V lost 4 bases, and 16 bases had no gene match. The CDR3 sequence is 17 residues long. Germline V lookup: CDR1 SGDLS, CDR2 YYNGEE. CDR3 bases: TGTGCCAGCAGCCCGTGGGGGGGATCGGCCACTAGAGAGACCCAGTACTTC. As protein: CASSPWGGSATRETQYF.

This clone appeared once. The chain couples TRBV6-4 to TRBJ1-6; D is unresolved. Per the germline V gene, CDR1 is MRHNA and CDR2 is SNTAGT. V was trimmed by 4 bases and J by 9 bases, leaving 13 bases between them. The CDR3 has 14 amino acids. This CDR3 is CASSATRVGSPLHF. The DNA of the CDR3 is TGTGCCAGCAGTGCCACTAGGGTGGGTTCACCCCTCCACTTT.

Only a few counts were recorded for this clone. V is TRBV28 and J is TRBJ2-7, with D perhaps matching TRBD2 (6 bases). V was pared by 9 bases and J by 9 bases, with 24 bases between. Germline V gives CDR1 MDHEN, CDR2 SYDVKM. The CDR3 sequence is 14 residues long. This CDR3 is CASEGAGTGIGQYF. In nucleotides, the CDR3 is TGTGCCAGTGAAGGGGCAGGGACTGGTATCGGGCAGTACTTC.

This clone was counted a single time. The rearrangement joins TRBV29-1 to TRBJ2-7; D is undetermined. The CDR3 is made up of 14 amino acids. The V end was cut by 4 bases, the J end by 0 bases, with 13 bases between. CDR1 and CDR2 from the germline V gene are SQVTM and ANQGSEA. CDR3 region: CSVGPRLSSYEQYF. CDR3 DNA: TGCAGCGTTGGTCCCAGGCTTAGCTCCTACGAGCAGTACTTC.

This clone was seen only once. The chain links TRBV28 to TRBJ1-2, with TRBD1 matching over 10 bases. Germline V gives CDR1 MDHEN, CDR2 SYDVKM. V dropped 5 bases and J dropped 5; count of bases not matched to a gene: 14. CDR3 length: 17 residues. DNA of the CDR3: TGTGCCAGCAGTCTAATTACCGGGACAGGGGTTTTATATGGCTACACCTTC. This sequence encodes CASSLITGTGVLYGYTF.

The CDR3 protein is CASSLTSSSTAGYGYTF. CDR3 nucleotide sequence: TGCGCCAGCAGCCTTACCTCGTCCTCTACGGCGGGATATGGCTACACCTTC. The rearrangement uses TRBV4-1 and TRBJ1-2, with D uncertain. The CDR3 runs 17 residues. CDR1 MGHRA and CDR2 YSYEKL come from the germline V gene. V was clipped by 4 bases and J by 5 bases, with 23 bases between them.

The V gene is TRBV18, the J gene TRBJ1-6; D remains ambiguous. Germline V CDR1 and CDR2: KGHSH, LQKENI. The CDR3 spans 15 residues. V was cut by 3 bases and J by 5 bases, with 11 bases left in between. CDR3 DNA: TGTGCCAGCTCACCCACCAGCGATCATAATTCACCCCTCCACTTT. This sequence encodes CASSPTSDHNSPLHF. The full variable domain, in which reference TRBV18 and TRBJ1-6 provide the parts outside the CDR3, is NAGVMQNPRHLVRRRGQEARLRCSPMKGHSHVYWYRQLPEEGLKFMVYLQKENIIDESGMPKERFSAEFPKEGPSILRIQQVVRGDSAAYFCASSPTSDHNSPLHFGNGTRLTVT.

The rearrangement uses TRBV11-3 and TRBJ1-2; D is possibly TRBD1 (6 bases). V lost 5 bases to trimming and J lost 7 bases, with 14 bases between them. This CDR3 spans 13 amino acids. From germline, CDR1 is SGHNT and CDR2 YENEEA. The CDR3 coding sequence is TGTGCCAGCAGCGTGGGGGCGGATGGTGGCTACACCTTC. Translating gives CASSVGADGGYTF.

This clone was recorded a few times. This chain connects TRBV4-1 to TRBJ2-3; 9 bases align to TRBD1. The CDR3 sequence is 18 residues long. The germline gives CDR1 MGHRA, CDR2 YSYEKL. With V trimmed by 3 bases and J by 2 bases, 12 bases remained unmatched. The CDR3 nucleotides are TGCGCCAGCAGCCATTCAATAGGGACAGGGATATCCACAGATACGCAGTATTTT. Its translation: CASSHSIGTGISTDTQYF.

This clone has a single count. The V gene is TRBV11-3, the J gene TRBJ1-1; D is uncertain. Trimming took off 5 bases at V and 2 bases at J, with 12 bases between the two ends. This CDR3 comprises 14 residues. CDR1 SGHNT and CDR2 YENEEA come from the germline V gene. CDR3 amino acids: CASSPHSTNTEAFF. As DNA, the CDR3 is TGTGCCAGCAGCCCACACAGTACTAACACTGAAGCTTTCTTT. Combining the CDR3 with reference TRBV11-3 and TRBJ1-1 gives the whole variable domain EAGVVQSPRYKIIEKKQPVAFWCNPISGHNTLYWYLQNLGQGPELLIRYENEEAVDDSQLPKDRFSAERLKGVDSTLKIQPAELGDSAVYLCASSPHSTNTEAFFGQGTRLTVV.

J is TRBJ1-3 and V is TRBV3-1 (or the pseudogene TRBV3-2), with D unresolved. V was pared by 0 bases and J by 9 bases, with 12 bases between. CDR1 and CDR2 (germline): LGHDT, YNNKEL (reference sequence). This CDR3 comprises 14 residues. CDR3 DNA: TGTGCCAGCAGCCAAGATTGGTCCGGGTCCACCATATATTTT. This translates into CASSQDWSGSTIYF.

The chain couples TRBV27 to TRBJ1-2; the match to TRBD1 covers 12 bases. The CDR3 sequence is 14 residues long. Germline-derived CDR1 and CDR2 are MNHEY and SMNVEV (reference sequence). Trimming took 7 bases from V and 8 from J; bases not matched to a gene: 8. CDR3 coding DNA: TGTGCCAGCACCCGGGGACAGGGGGCGTCCGGCTACACCTTC. Amino acids: CASTRGQGASGYTF.

The chain joins TRBV6-2 or TRBV6-3 to TRBJ2-5, with 8 bases fitting TRBD1. There are 13 residues in the CDR3. V lost 2 bases, J lost 10 bases, and 6 bases stayed unmatched. Germline V CDR1 and CDR2: MNHEY, SVGEGT. The CDR3 region has the DNA TGTGCCAGCAGTTACCCAGGACAGGGAAACCAGTACTTC. It encodes CASSYPGQGNQYF.

The rearrangement links TRBV2 to TRBJ1-1; 8 positions match TRBD1. With 6 bases clipped from V and 1 base from J, the junction kept 4 bases outside the gene matches. The CDR3 runs 14 residues. Germline loops: CDR1 SNHLY, CDR2 FYNNEI. CDR3 in amino acids: CASRVDRGNTEAFF. In DNA form, the CDR3 reads TGTGCCAGCAGGGTCGACAGGGGGAACACTGAAGCTTTCTTT.

The rearrangement uses TRBV28 and TRBJ1-1; 8 nucleotides match TRBD1. CDR3 length equals 13 residues. Germline-derived CDR1 and CDR2 are MDHEN and SYDVKM. Losses at the gene ends were 7 bases for V and 3 bases for J; bases not matched to a gene: 4. CDR3 residues: CASIKTGDTEAFF. CDR3 bases: TGTGCCAGCATCAAGACAGGGGACACTGAAGCTTTCTTT. Combining the CDR3 with reference TRBV28 and TRBJ1-1 gives the whole variable domain DVKVTQSSRYLVKRTGEKVFLECVQDMDHENMFWYRQDPGLGLRLIYFSYDVKMKEKGDIPEGYSVSREKKERFSLILESASTNQTSMYLCASIKTGDTEAFFGQGTRLTVV.

This clone was recorded a few times. V gene TRBV7-6 combines with J gene TRBJ2-3; TRBD1 matches 9 bases. The CDR3 covers 15 residues. CDR1 SGHVS and CDR2 FNYEAQ come from the germline V gene. V was clipped by 5 bases and J by 2 bases; unmatched bases: 5. The CDR3 DNA sequence: TGTGCCAGCAGCGCGGGACAGGGCCTCACAGATACGCAGTATTTT. Translation gives CASSAGQGLTDTQYF.

The V gene is TRBV2, the J gene TRBJ1-2; TRBD1 matches at 7 bases. Germline assignment: CDR1 SNHLY and CDR2 FYNNEI. Germline trimming cut 5 bases from V and 8 bases from J; bases unmatched to any gene: 8. The CDR3 sequence is 13 residues long. The CDR3 region is CASSLGQGGGYTF. The CDR3, as DNA: TGTGCCAGCAGTTTAGGTCAGGGGGGAGGCTACACCTTC. Combining the CDR3 with reference TRBV2 and TRBJ1-2 gives the whole variable domain EPEVTQTPSHQVTQMGQEVILRCVPISNHLYFYWYRQILGQKVEFLVSFYNNEISEKSEIFDDQFSVERPDGSNFTLKIRSTKLEDSAMYFCASSLGQGGGYTFGSGTRLTVV.

The V and J genes are TRBV9 and TRBJ2-5, with 12 bases aligning to TRBD2. The CDR3 length is 18 residues. Losses at the gene ends were 0 bases for V and 0 bases for J; bases not matched to a gene: 6. Per germline, CDR1 SGDLS and CDR2 YYNGEE. In nucleotides, the CDR3 is TGTGCCAGCAGCGTAGCGGGACTAGCGGGCCTTTACCAAGAGACCCAGTACTTC. This encodes CASSVAGLAGLYQETQYF.

V gene TRBV27 combines with J gene TRBJ2-3; D perhaps matches TRBD2 (6 bases). This CDR3 spans 18 amino acids. Trimming took off 5 bases at V and 0 bases at J, with 21 bases between the two ends. CDR1 is MNHEY, CDR2 SMNVEV, per germline (reference sequence). For the CDR3, the DNA is TGTGCCAGCAGTCTCTCGGGACTGATGAAACCTAGCACAGATACGCAGTATTTT. The encoded protein is CASSLSGLMKPSTDTQYF.

DNA for the CDR3: TGTGCCAGCAGCGGGCCTAGCGGGGGGGGCGCCGGGGAGCTGTTTTTT. It is translated as CASSGPSGGGAGELFF. The chain recombines TRBV7-6 with TRBJ2-2; 12 nucleotides align to TRBD2. Germline V lookup: CDR1 SGHVS, CDR2 FNYEAQ. The CDR3 sequence is 16 residues long. Trimming took 5 bases from V and 6 from J; bases not matched to a gene: 7.

The chain combines TRBV7-3 with TRBJ2-1; D is uncertain. Germline lookup yields CDR1 SGHTA and CDR2 FQGTGA. Trimming left V 2 bases short and J 5 bases short, with 7 bases between. The CDR3 is made up of 13 amino acids. For the CDR3, the DNA is TGTGCCAGCAGCTTAGGTCGCGACAATGAGCAGTTCTTC. Translating it yields CASSLGRDNEQFF. Using reference TRBV7-3 and TRBJ2-1 for the parts outside the CDR3, the full variable domain is GAGVSQTPSNKVTEKGKYVELRCDPISGHTALYWYRQSLGQGPEFLIYFQGTGAADDSGLPNDRFFAVRPEGSVSTLKIQRTERGDSAVYLCASSLGRDNEQFFGPGTRLTVL.

Within the sample, this clone is medium-sized. The rearrangement joins TRBV11-2 to TRBJ1-2; D uncertain. The CDR3 loop spans 16 amino acids. Germline-derived CDR1 and CDR2 are SGHAT and FQNNGV. Trimming took 4 bases from V and 5 from J, leaving 20 bases between them. The CDR3 DNA reads TGTGCCAGCAGCTCGTCACGGGTCACCGTAAGATATGGCTACACCTTC. It encodes CASSSSRVTVRYGYTF.

V is TRBV3-1 (or the pseudogene TRBV3-2) and J is TRBJ2-3; 10 nucleotides line up with TRBD2. Germline V lookup: CDR1 LGHDT, CDR2 YNNKEL (reference sequence). CDR3 length: 14 residues. V trimming: 3 bases; J trimming: 10 bases; junction bases outside the gene matches: 7. The DNA for the CDR3 is TGTGCCAGCAGCCAGACCCCTAGCGGGGGAGCGCAGTATTTT. Protein sequence: CASSQTPSGGAQYF.

This chain links TRBV19 with TRBJ1-5; D not certain. Germline CDR1 LNHDA, CDR2 SQIVND (reference sequence). The CDR3 runs to 15 residues. The ends were cut back, 4 bases at V and 5 bases at J, with 15 bases in the middle. The CDR3 region is CASSKINGVHQPQHF. For the CDR3, the DNA is TGTGCCAGTAGTAAAATTAACGGAGTCCATCAGCCCCAGCATTTT.